Below, one TCR beta chain is given with its context. This clone came up many times. Its specific antigen is unknown. Base qualities are not at hand, and no much larger clone is one base apart. This specimen belongs to a study of metastatic and nonmetastatic thyroid tumors (dated by TCRdb to about 2020). Broadly, across the study: For patients with malignant and with benign thyroid disease, the researchers compared repertoires between peripheral blood samples and tumor or nodule tissue samples. The study at large found these results: In both blood and tumor samples, malignant tumors were reported to have significantly higher TCR beta diversity than benign nodules.

The protocol used for the library was PCR. Instrument on record: Illumina HiSeq 4000. High-throughput sequencing was used to profile the CDR3 region of the TCR beta-chain in every patient. The source study handled its data this way. CDR3 differences across clinicopathological groups were used to build a classifier for discriminating distant-metastatic papillary thyroid cancer patients. The Shannon index was used to assess repertoire diversity, and the Morisita-Horn index was used to assess tumor-blood repertoire similarity. TCRdb's own reprocessing of the public reads used fastp at Q25 and MiXCR and kept productive beta chains. TCRdb, not the authors, supplied the V and J calls. In this sample the table shows about 64,000 clones, 15% to 20% of which occur a single time. Of the sample, just under 9.5% is held by the ten largest clones. No treatment had been received by any patient before thyroid surgery. Using T-cell receptor beta sequencing, the researchers looked back retrospectively at clinical samples from patients, gathered between about 2011 and 2019.

The source material was blood. This sequence originates from a male donor with papillary thyroid cancer or a benign thyroid nodule (not recorded which). Some clones in this sample may be carry-over from other donors' samples.

The CDR3 has the sequence CASSRTMGATNEKLFF. The nucleotide sequence is given as TGTGCCAGCAGTAGAACAATGGGGGCAACTAATGAAAAACTGTTTTTT. Here the chain combines TRBV5-6 and TRBJ1-4; TRBD1 is a weak D gene call, 5 bases matching. V is shortened by 5 bases, J by 0 bases, and the region joining them spans 14 bases. The CDR1 and CDR2 encoded by the germline V gene are SGHDT and YYEEEE. The CDR3 sequence holds 16 residues, the cysteine and phenylalanine included. The only DNA kept is the CDR3, 48 bases in frame from the first base. With all but the CDR3 taken from the reference TRBV5-6 and TRBJ1-4 genes, the full variable domain is: DAGVTQSPTHLIKTRGQQVTLRCSPKSGHDTVSWYQQALGQGPQFIFQYYEEEERQRGNFPDRFSGHQFPNYSSELNVNALLLGDSALYLCASSRTMGATNEKLFFGSGTQLSVL.